This T cell receptor beta chain was obtained from a study of T-cell reconstitution after alpha-beta-depleted transplantation in children. Unique molecular identifiers were used in preparing the TCRbeta library. In TCRdb, the PCR reads were re-called with MiXCR into one record per CDR3 protein. The sample has approximately 97,000 distinct CDR3 sequences; 7.5% to 9% are singletons. Findings and caveats of the study: Recipient T cells and thymic progenitors that survived gave rise to the high TCRbeta diversity observed at day 60 in some patients.

With respect to this clonotype: The antigen is unknown.

Germline lookup yields CDR1 ENHRY and CDR2 SYGVKD. V was pared by 3 bases and J by 2 bases, with 12 bases between. The CDR3 has 15 residues. Source: PBMCs, taken before TCRalphabeta/CD19-depleted stem cell transplant. The origin of this receptor is a boy under 10 years old with acute lymphoblastic leukemia, due to receive a stem cell transplant. The V call is TRBV10-3, the J call TRBJ2-3; the D call may be TRBD1 or TRBD2 (6 bases each). The CDR3 DNA reads TGTGCCATCAGTGAAACGGGGGCTCCCACAGATACGCAGTATTTT. Amino acids: CAISETGAPTDTQYF.